This T cell receptor beta chain was identified during a study of cytomegalovirus exposure and HLA in healthy donors (dated 2017 in TCRdb). Some background on the complete study: According to a later analysis, the 120 validation repertoires were produced on the same platform as the roughly 600 repertoires of the first cohort. The study aimed to test whether cataloging public T cell receptors could reveal signatures of past pathogen exposure. In addition to the first cohort of roughly 700 subjects, a separate validation cohort of around 110 different subjects was used. High-throughput TCR immunosequencing, statistical association of individual TCRs with disease status, and machine learning were combined to predict cytomegalovirus infection status. Study-wide conclusions, independent of this receptor: A later analysis lacked HLA typing for the validation cohort, so it scored co-occurrence in that cohort across all 110 or so repertoires. The classifier was reported to diagnose cytomegalovirus status with high specificity and sensitivity in both the original and validation cohorts. Of the cluster scores, roughly 95% were above 0 in a later analysis, which found that TCRs clustered in the first cohort also tended to co-occur in the 120 or so validation repertoires. Across donors, most TCR sequences were observed very rarely, whereas some public TCRs were present in many individuals. Three of the identified cytomegalovirus-associated TCR beta chains were confirmed in vitro to be specific for cytomegalovirus antigens. In the study, around 160 TCR beta chains were listed as associated with cytomegalovirus. The authors suggested that the approach could potentially be extended to other disease states and immunological phenotypes.

The library was built by means of the immunoSEQ multiplex PCR assay. The paper's processing steps were these. To diagnose cytomegalovirus status from the catalog of TCR beta chain sequences, a statistical classification framework was built. TCRdb re-hosts the immuneACCESS table, in-frame sequences only. Its copies lack some clones; in the studies checked, an unresolved V gene accounts for under half of them, and the cause for the rest is not known. Clone size and V and J calls were adopted from that table, with D and trimming inferred from the DNA. The sample data list fewer than 200,000 clones, and about 90% of these were observed just once. The ten largest clones capture approximately 2.9% of the sample. The donors were included in the validation cohort of some 120 subjects, a group kept apart from the roughly 670-subject first cohort. Trimming leaves V shorter by 2 bases and J shorter by 0 bases, with the junction holding 11 bases beyond the gene matches. From a lookup of the germline V gene (reference sequence), CDR1 and CDR2 are LNHNV and YYDKDF. The CDR3 goes from the cysteine to the phenylalanine over 18 residues. CDR3 DNA only is kept here, 54 bases in frame from base 1.

A word on this clone: The antigen this receptor binds is unknown. The input lacks base qualities; no much larger clone sits a single base away.

The rearrangement joined TRBV15 to TRBJ2-3; 7 junctional bases match TRBD1. Sequenced: PBMCs. This clonotype originated in a woman younger than 35 in good health and CMV-seropositive. CDR3 sequence: CATSRTGRGLTSTDTQYF. The nucleotide sequence is TGTGCCACCAGCAGAACCGGAAGGGGGCTGACAAGCACAGATACGCAGTATTTT.